One and the same sample provided the 10 T cell receptor beta chains below, sequenced in a study of spatial heterogeneity in lung cancer. Time point described: sample taken at primary tumor resection. TCRdb reanalysed the 5' RACE reads using MiXCR and keeps one entry per CDR3 protein. The sample includes about 22,000 distinct CDR3 sequences, over 4.5% of them seen just once. Sequencing used PBMCs, obtained at surgery. These receptors were obtained from a male donor with early-stage non-small cell lung cancer.

This clonotype was recorded at least ten times. The rearrangement uses TRBV7-2 and TRBJ2-5; 7 positions agree with TRBD2. V dropped 2 bases and J dropped 4; count of bases not matched to a gene: 10. The CDR3 has 16 amino acids. The germline V gene has CDR1 SGHTA and CDR2 FQGNSA. In DNA form, the CDR3 reads TGTGCCAGCAGCTTACGAGGGAGGGCCGGGAGAGAGACCCAGTACTTC. This sequence encodes CASSLRGRAGRETQYF.

This clonotype has just a few counts. The chain has TRBV9 and TRBJ1-2; 7 positions match TRBD1. CDR3 length: 15 residues. In germline, CDR1 is SGDLS, CDR2 YYNGEE. Trimming removed 4 bases from V and 7 bases from J; junction bases left unmatched: 13. Here the CDR3 DNA reads TGTGCCAGCAGCCCCCAACAGGGGCAAATAAGTGGCTACACCTTC. Protein: CASSPQQGQISGYTF.

This clonotype was counted many times. The chain couples TRBV19 to TRBJ2-3, with 10 bases aligning to TRBD1. In germline, CDR1 is LNHDA, CDR2 SQIVND (reference sequence). The J segment lost 6 bases and the V segment lost 6 bases, leaving 15 bases of the junction unmatched. The CDR3 loop spans 17 amino acids. The CDR3 region has the DNA TGTGCCAGTAGCCGCCGCCACCGGGACAGGGGAATGGATACGCAGTATTTT. This codes for CASSRRHRDRGMDTQYF. Combining the CDR3 with reference TRBV19 and TRBJ2-3 gives the whole variable domain DGGITQSPKYLFRKEGQNVTLSCEQNLNHDAMYWYRQDPGQGLRLIYYSQIVNDFQKGDIAEGYSVSREKKESFPLTVTSAQKNPTAFYLCASSRRHRDRGMDTQYFGPGTRLTVL.

The table lists this clonotype with many counts. This chain connects TRBV27 to TRBJ2-6; D is ambiguous. Germline-derived CDR1 and CDR2 are MNHEY and SMNVEV (reference sequence). This CDR3 contains 14 residues. The V end lost 3 bases, the J end lost 2 bases, and 5 bases lay between the germline ends. The CDR3 nucleotides are TGTGCCAGCAGTTTGAAAGCTGGGGCCAACGTCCTGACTTTC. Its translation: CASSLKAGANVLTF.

The genes are TRBV12-3 or TRBV12-4 and TRBJ2-4; TRBD1 or TRBD2 may be the D gene (5 bases each). Trimming removed 6 bases from V and 16 bases from J, with 16 bases in between. The CDR3 is 11 amino acids. This chain's CDR3 is CASRNRDAPYF. The CDR3 DNA is TGTGCCAGCAGGAACCGGGACGCCCCCTACTTC.

This chain uses TRBV20-1 with TRBJ2-5, with TRBD1 matching over 10 bases. CDR3 length equals 13 residues. Germline V CDR1 and CDR2: DFQATT, SNEGSKA (reference sequence). V gave up 6 bases and J gave up 5 bases; unmatched junction bases: 6. In DNA form, the CDR3 reads TGCAGTGCCCCGGGACAGGGGAGGGAGACCCAGTACTTC. It specifies CSAPGQGRETQYF.

This clonotype was counted ten times or more. V and J are TRBV14 and TRBJ2-1; 7 bases fit TRBD2. This CDR3 spans 14 amino acids. From germline, CDR1 is SGHDN and CDR2 FVKESK. V shed 4 bases, J shed 9 bases, and the junction held 9 bases outside the gene matches. CDR3 coding DNA: TGTGCCAGCAGCCGGGACTCTTGGGGGGGTGAGCAGTTCTTC. It encodes CASSRDSWGGEQFF.

This clonotype was detected ten times or more. The chain uses TRBV6-1 and TRBJ2-2; D is undetermined. CDR1 is MNHNS, CDR2 SASEGT, per germline. V lost 2 bases, J lost 0 bases, and 10 bases lay in between. The CDR3 sequence is 16 residues long. CDR3 sequence: CASSEIRAANTGELFF. CDR3 sequence (DNA): TGTGCCAGCAGTGAAATTAGGGCTGCGAACACCGGGGAGCTGTTTTTT.

In this sample, this clonotype turned up many times. The V and J genes are TRBV27 and TRBJ1-2; D gene unclear. V lost 0 bases and J 7 bases, leaving 12 bases between the germline ends. Germline values: CDR1 MNHEY, CDR2 SMNVEV (reference sequence). The CDR3 is 14 amino acids. The CDR3 sequence is CASSLSKVRGGYTF. The CDR3 DNA follows: TGTGCCAGCAGTTTATCGAAGGTACGCGGTGGCTACACCTTC.

Ten or more counts support this clonotype. This chain uses TRBV4-3 with TRBJ2-1; perhaps D is TRBD1 or TRBD2 (5 bases each). Germline CDR1 is LGHNA and CDR2 is YSLEER. This CDR3 contains 14 residues. Trimming removed 4 bases at V and 0 bases at J, with 7 bases between. CDR3 region: CASSRGSSYNEQFF. In DNA form, the CDR3 reads TGCGCCAGCAGCCGGGGGAGCTCCTACAATGAGCAGTTCTTC.